This T cell receptor (beta chain) is drawn from a study of blood T cells in healthy people across ages. Combining a sample-barcoded 5' primer with a J-beta primer mix, a second PCR ran for roughly 7 to 12 cycles. In TCRdb, the 5' RACE reads were re-called with MiXCR into one record per CDR3 protein. The sample records about 1.5 million distinct CDR3 sequences, approximately 43% being singletons. CDR3 length: 14 amino acids. The germline V and J ends were trimmed by 1 base and 11 bases, with 17 bases remaining between them. Per the germline V gene, CDR1 is MGHRA and CDR2 is YSYEKL. The V call is TRBV4-1, the J call TRBJ2-5, with D tentatively TRBD1 (5 bases). Material: blood. The receptor comes from a woman younger than 35 in good health. The CDR3 bases are TGCGCCAGCAGCCAAGCCATGGGGCACAATGAGCAGTACTTC. Its translation is CASSQAMGHNEQYF.